In its sample, the clone carrying this T cell receptor (beta chain) was seen a few times. Its cognate antigen is unknown. The data stem from a study of vaccination and CD4 T cells after COVID-19. Whole-study findings and limits: Median counts of SARS-CoV-2-reactive clonotypes increased from approximately 21 to 40; this difference was not significant.

Researchers used the Oncomine TCR Beta short-read assay to sequence DNA from cultured CD4+ T cells. One entry per CDR3 protein results from TCRdb running MiXCR on the PCR reads. The data contain about 19,000 distinct CDR3 sequences, roughly 42% of them singletons. V lost 1 base, J lost 3 bases, and 9 bases stayed unmatched. Germline assignment: CDR1 SGHTA and CDR2 FQGNSA. This CDR3 has 18 residues. Treatment defined: approximately 10-day PBMC culture with coronavirus spike peptide pools or control peptides (ViraFEST assay). The origin of this receptor is a human donor who had recovered from COVID-19. The gene calls are TRBV7-2 and TRBJ2-2; 9 nucleotides align to TRBD2. Sequencing was performed on CD4+ T cells from blood, cultured in vitro, taken before SARS-CoV-2 vaccination. CDR3 coding DNA: TGTGCCAGCAGCTTAGTTAGTAGCGGGAGTAGGGACACCGGGGAGCTGTTTTTT. Protein: CASSLVSSGSRDTGELFF. Based on the CDR3 plus reference TRBV7-2 and TRBJ2-2, the full variable domain is GAGVSQSPSNKVTEKGKDVELRCDPISGHTALYWYRQSLGQGLEFLIYFQGNSAPDKSGLPSDRFSAERTGGSVSTLTIQRTQQEDSAVYLCASSLVSSGSRDTGELFFGEGSRLTVL.